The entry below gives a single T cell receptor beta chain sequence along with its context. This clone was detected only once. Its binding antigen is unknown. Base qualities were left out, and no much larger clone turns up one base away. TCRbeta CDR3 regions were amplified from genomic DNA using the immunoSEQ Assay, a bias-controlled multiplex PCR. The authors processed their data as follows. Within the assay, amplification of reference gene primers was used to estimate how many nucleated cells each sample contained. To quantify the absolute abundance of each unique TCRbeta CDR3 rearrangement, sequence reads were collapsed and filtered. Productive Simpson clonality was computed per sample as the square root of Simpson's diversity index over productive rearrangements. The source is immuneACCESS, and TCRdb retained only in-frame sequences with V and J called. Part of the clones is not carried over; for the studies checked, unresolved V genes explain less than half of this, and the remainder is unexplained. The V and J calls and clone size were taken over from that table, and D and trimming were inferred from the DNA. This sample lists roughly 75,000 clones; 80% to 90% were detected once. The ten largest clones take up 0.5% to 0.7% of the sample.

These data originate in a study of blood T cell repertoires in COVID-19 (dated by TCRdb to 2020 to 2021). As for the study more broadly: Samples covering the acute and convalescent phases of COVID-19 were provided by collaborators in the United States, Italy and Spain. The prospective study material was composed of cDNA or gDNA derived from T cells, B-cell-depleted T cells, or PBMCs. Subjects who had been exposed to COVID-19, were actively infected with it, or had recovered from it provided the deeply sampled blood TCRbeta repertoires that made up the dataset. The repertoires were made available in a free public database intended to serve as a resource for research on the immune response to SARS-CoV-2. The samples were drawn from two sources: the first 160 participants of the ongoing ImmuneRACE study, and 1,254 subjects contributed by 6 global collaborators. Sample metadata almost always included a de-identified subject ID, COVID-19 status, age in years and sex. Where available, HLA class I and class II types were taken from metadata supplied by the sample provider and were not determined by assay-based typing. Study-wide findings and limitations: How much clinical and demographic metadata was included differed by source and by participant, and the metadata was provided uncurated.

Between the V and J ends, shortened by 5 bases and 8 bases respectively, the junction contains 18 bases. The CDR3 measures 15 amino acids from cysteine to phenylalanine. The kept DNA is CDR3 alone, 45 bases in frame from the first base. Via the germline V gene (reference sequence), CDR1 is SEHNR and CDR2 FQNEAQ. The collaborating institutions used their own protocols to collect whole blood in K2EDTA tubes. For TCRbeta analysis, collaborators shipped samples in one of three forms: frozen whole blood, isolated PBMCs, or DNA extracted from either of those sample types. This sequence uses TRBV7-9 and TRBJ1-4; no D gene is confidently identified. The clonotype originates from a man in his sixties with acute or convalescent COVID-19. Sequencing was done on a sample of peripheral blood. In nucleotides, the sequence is TGTGCCAGCAGCCCGAGTTTCCAGTCCGGGGAAAAACTGTTTTTT. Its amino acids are CASSPSFQSGEKLFF.